This T cell receptor (beta chain) stems from a study of blood T cell repertoires in COVID-19. Across the study: PBMCs, B-cell-depleted T cells, or T cells were the source of the cDNA or gDNA that made up the material.

Sequencing used immunoSEQ multiplex PCR; TCRdb keeps in-frame clones, though not all of them. In the table there are approximately 300,000 clones, around 89% of which are singletons. Germline V lookup: CDR1 LGHNA, CDR2 YNFKEQ. CDR3 length: 21 residues. Trimming shortened V by 0 bases and J by 2 bases, and 25 bases separated the two germline ends. Sequences were obtained from peripheral blood. The V call is TRBV4-2, the J call TRBJ1-4, with D possibly TRBD1 on 5 matching bases. The receptor was derived from a man aged 35 to 55 with acute or convalescent COVID-19. The CDR3 region has the DNA TGTGCCAGCAGCCAAGAGGTCTTTGGGCGTTTCAGGGCTTCCACTAATGAAAAACTGTTTTTT. Amino acids: CASSQEVFGRFRASTNEKLFF.